Below are 8 T cell receptor beta chains sequenced from a single sample in a study of blood T cell repertoires in COVID-19. Libraries were prepared by immunoSEQ multiplex PCR; TCRdb keeps only in-frame clonotypes and omits some of them. The data show about 35,000 clones, with around 91% seen just once and roughly a fifth held by the top ten. The sequenced sample was peripheral blood. These receptors were obtained from a man at least 80 years old with acute or convalescent COVID-19.

This rearrangement joins TRBV5-6 to TRBJ1-2, with no clear D. Germline V gives CDR1 SGHDT, CDR2 YYEEEE. V lost 0 bases to trimming and J lost 5 bases, with 14 bases between them. The CDR3 covers 15 residues. The CDR3: CASSLDRPTGYGYTF. Here the CDR3 DNA reads TGTGCCAGCAGCTTGGACAGACCGACGGGGTATGGCTACACCTTC.

This chain links TRBV6-5 with TRBJ1-5; 7 positions agree with TRBD1. V was pared by 0 bases and J by 2 bases, with 1 base of the junction left unmatched. CDR3 size: 15 residues. The V gene's germline CDR1 is MNHEY and CDR2 SVGAGI. The CDR3 sequence: CASSYSGTGNQPQHF. The CDR3 nucleotides are TGTGCCAGCAGTTACTCCGGGACAGGCAATCAGCCCCAGCATTTT.

This chain uses TRBV29-1 with TRBJ1-4; perhaps TRBD1 as D (6 bases). Between the trimmed V and J ends, which lost 4 bases and 2 bases, there was a span of 8 bases. In germline, CDR1 is SQVTM, CDR2 ANQGSEA. The CDR3 runs to 13 residues. CDR3 in DNA: TGCAGCGTTGGCAGGGGCACTAATGAAAAACTGTTTTTT. Translated: CSVGRGTNEKLFF.

The rearrangement links TRBV10-3 to TRBJ1-2, with 10 positions matching TRBD1. V lost 6 bases and J lost 6; bases outside the gene matches: 1. This CDR3 is 12 amino acids long. Germline V gene data show CDR1 as ENHRY and CDR2 as SYGVKD. CDR3 loop: CAISGTGDGYTF. DNA for the CDR3: TGTGCCATCAGCGGGACAGGGGATGGCTACACCTTC.

This chain uses TRBV7-3 with TRBJ1-1, with TRBD1 as a possible D gene (6 bases). The CDR3 sequence is 17 residues long. From germline, CDR1 is SGHTA and CDR2 FQGTGA. V lost 0 bases and J lost 2, with 16 bases in between. Here the CDR3 DNA reads TGTGCCAGCAGCTTAACCTCTGCTGGGGGCGGCAACACTGAAGCTTTCTTT. This encodes CASSLTSAGGGNTEAFF. Full variable domain (outside the CDR3, taken from reference TRBV7-3 and TRBJ1-1): GAGVSQTPSNKVTEKGKYVELRCDPISGHTALYWYRQSLGQGPEFLIYFQGTGAADDSGLPNDRFFAVRPEGSVSTLKIQRTERGDSAVYLCASSLTSAGGGNTEAFFGQGTRLTVV.

The gene calls are TRBV30 and TRBJ2-2; 9 bases align to TRBD1. The V gene end was trimmed by 0 bases and the J gene end by 6 bases; junction bases not matched to a gene: 11. CDR3 length: 17 residues. Germline lookup yields CDR1 GTSNPN and CDR2 SVGIG (reference sequence). In DNA form, the CDR3 reads TGTGCCTGGAGTGTACCGAGGACAGGGGAGGGCCCCGGGGAGCTGTTTTTT. This gives the protein CAWSVPRTGEGPGELFF.

The chain carries TRBV6-5 and TRBJ1-1; 8 nucleotides match TRBD1. This CDR3 comprises 13 residues. V lost 2 bases and J lost 6; bases outside the gene matches: 2. In germline, CDR1 is MNHEY, CDR2 SVGAGI. The CDR3 is CASSYRTGPEAFF. Here the CDR3 DNA reads TGTGCCAGCAGTTACCGGACAGGGCCTGAAGCTTTCTTT.

The chain has TRBV4-2 and TRBJ2-5; TRBD1 might be the D (6 bases). Trimming pared 6 bases from V and 7 bases from J, leaving 24 bases between. Germline V gene lookup returns CDR1 LGHNA and CDR2 YNFKEQ. CDR3 size: 16 residues. In DNA, the CDR3 is TGTGCCAGCAGTCCCGGGACAACAATCCCAAGGGCGACCCAGTACTTC. It encodes CASSPGTTIPRATQYF.